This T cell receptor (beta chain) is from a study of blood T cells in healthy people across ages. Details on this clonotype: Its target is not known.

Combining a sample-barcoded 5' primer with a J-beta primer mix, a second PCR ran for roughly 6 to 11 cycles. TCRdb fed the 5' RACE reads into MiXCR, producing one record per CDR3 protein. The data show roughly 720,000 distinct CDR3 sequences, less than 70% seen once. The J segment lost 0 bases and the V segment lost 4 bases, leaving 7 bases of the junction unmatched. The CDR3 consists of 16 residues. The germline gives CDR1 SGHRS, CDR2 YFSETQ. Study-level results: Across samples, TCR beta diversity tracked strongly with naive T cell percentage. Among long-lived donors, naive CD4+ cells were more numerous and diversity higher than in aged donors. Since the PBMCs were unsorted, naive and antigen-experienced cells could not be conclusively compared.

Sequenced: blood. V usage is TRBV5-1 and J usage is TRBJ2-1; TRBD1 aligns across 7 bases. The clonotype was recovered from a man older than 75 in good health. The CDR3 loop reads CASSQTGALSYNEQFF. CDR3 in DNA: TGCGCCAGCAGCCAAACAGGGGCCCTCTCCTACAATGAGCAGTTCTTC.